This T cell receptor (beta chain) is from a study of T cell responses to AZD1222 COVID-19 vaccine (TCRdb year 2021). Regarding the complete study: TCR sequencing covered 233 trial participants: about 210 given two doses of AZD1222 and 26 given two doses of MenACWY control vaccine. Enrollment into the trials was organized by age into subgroups of 18-55, 56-69 and 70-plus years, and those subgroups contained 148, 28 and 57 TCR-sequenced participants, respectively. Here is what the overall study found, with its caveats: Spike-specific TCR breadth and depth rose significantly after two AZD1222 doses compared with day 0 and with MenACWY recipients. Epitopes outside the regions mutated in the B.1.351 and B.1.1.7 variants were reportedly recognized by nearly half of the unique spike-specific TCRs. Vaccine-associated CD4 TCRs spanned the whole spike protein, with dominant responses in regions 160-218 and 743-854. Because no day 14 peak-response samples were available, repertoires were characterized only after the peak T cell response. Conclusions about previously exposed vaccinees are limited, since just a handful of AZD1222 recipients were seropositive for SARS-CoV-2 at baseline. In the small 56-69-year group, the increase in depth fell short of significance, most likely because of low power. Participants were mostly white British, with more females than males. The authors suggested clonal diversity may have been underestimated.

Taken from the germline V gene, the CDR1 and CDR2 loops are SGHRS and YFSETQ. At the junction V is shortened by 3 bases and J by 5 bases; bases outside the gene matches: 18. CDR3 length: 19 amino acids, cysteine to phenylalanine. Solely the CDR3 DNA is kept, with 57 bases framed from the first base. The intended sense of this specimen's time point label: baseline before first vaccination. What this sample's treatment or condition label stands for: meningococcal conjugate vaccine given as trial control. Samples from vaccinated people were obtained from the UK trials COV001 and COV002, which included a single-blind randomized controlled phase 2/3 trial of AZD1222 (ChAdOx1 nCoV-19) in healthy adults. For TCRbeta chain sequencing, PBMC samples were collected from trial participants at day 0 and at day 28 after the second dose. Remarks on this clone: The antigen this receptor binds is unknown. No base-level quality is on record; no much larger clone is a single base apart.

The CDR3 regions of human TCRbeta chains were subjected to immunosequencing. The study's processing was this. Repertoire TCRs were matched against a reference library of SARS-CoV-2-specific TCRs generated with the MIRA antigen-specificity platform. Breadth meant the fraction of unique TCRs that were SARS-CoV-2-associated, whereas depth meant the fraction of total T cells that were SARS-CoV-2-associated. Each spike-specific TCR was assigned to its reactive spike region and to a CD4 or CD8 class using the MIRA data. Log10-transformed breadth and depth values were compared by one-way ANOVA with Sidak's multiple comparisons tests. The table was pulled from immuneACCESS by TCRdb, which kept in-frame rearrangements only. Such tables lose some clones; where checked, under half of the loss comes from unresolved V genes, and the rest has no known cause. The V and J calls and clone size are taken from that table; D and trimming were inferred from the DNA. This sample has tens of thousands of clones in its table, and around nine tenths of those were observed once. The ten largest clones add up to roughly 5% of the sample.

This receptor was obtained from an adult in good health. Specimen: peripheral blood, collected on day 0 of MenACWY control vaccination. The V gene is TRBV5-1 and the J gene is TRBJ2-5, and 11 bases in between align with TRBD1. Read as DNA, the sequence is TGCGCCAGCAGCTGGGGCCCCCGGGACAGGGGGAGATTGAGGGAGACCCAGTACTTC. Translation gives CASSWGPRDRGRLRETQYF. This CDR3, with the reference TRBV5-1 and TRBJ2-5 proteins standing in past its ends, gives the full variable domain KAGVTQTPRYLIKTRGQQVTLSCSPISGHRSVSWYQQTPGQGLQFLFEYFSETQRNKGNFPGRFSGRQFSNSRSEMNVSTLELGDSALYLCASSWGPRDRGRLRETQYFGPGTRLLVL.